The TCR beta chain described here comes from a study of T cells in Graves' hyperthyroidism and ophthalmopathy (dated by TCRdb to about 2019). Some background on the complete study: Peripheral blood samples were taken at initial diagnosis, before any treatment was given. The paper describes TCR Vbeta CDR3 sequencing of 120 to 150 peripheral blood samples, made up of roughly 45 ophthalmopathy patients, 70 to 75 hyperthyroidism patients and some 17 progressor patients. The approximately 100 discovery patients were divided at random into training and test sets in a 7:3 ratio. TCR V-J signatures able to tell the groups apart were searched for in a discovery cohort of 100 patients, of whom around 42 had Graves' ophthalmopathy and around 57 had stable Graves' hyperthyroidism. After sampling, hyperthyroidism patients received methimazole starting at 30 mg daily, and ophthalmopathy patients received high-dose intravenous methylprednisolone. Thyroid tissue and blood T-cell repertoires from about six Graves' hyperthyroidism patients were also compared in the study. Prospective prediction of ophthalmopathy was tested in an independent validation cohort consisting of roughly 19 hyperthyroidism patients and over 15 patients who later progressed to ophthalmopathy.

Amplification of TCR beta CDR3 regions was carried out from RNA transcripts. A first-round RT-PCR of the TCR CDR3 used the HTBI primer set with the Qiagen OneStep RT-PCR kit. The libraries were constructed in a second round of multiplex PCR and then size-selected and purified. The libraries were sequenced on an Illumina HiSeq2000 using paired-end 100 bp reads. Per the authors' processing: SOAPnuke was used to process the raw data, throwing out any read that contained adapters or uncalled bases, had a mean Phred below 15, or lacked an exact constant-primer or identifier match. High-quality paired reads were merged with COPE v1.2.5, and unique nucleotide sequences were defined as clonotypes. MiTCR v1.1 was used to align clonotypes to the IMGT TRBV, TRBD and TRBJ reference segments. The analysis included only V-J combinations with a frequency above 0.0001, which together covered 99% to 99.2% of the repertoires. The TCS score was defined as the ratio of F50 (clonal expansion) to E x V (chaos), calculated using BLOSUM62-based TCRdist between CDR3 peptides within each V-J. Welch's t-statistics and random forest reduced just over 500 V-J features to fewer than 15, which were used in a naive Bayes classifier (R e1071). TCRdb trimmed public reads at Q25 via fastp, called clones via MiXCR and kept in-frame beta chains. Rows matching on CDR3 protein sequence are summarized as one entry with the most common DNA and genes. TCRdb's processing, not the authors', yielded these V and J calls. The sample table contains under 350,000 distinct CDR3 sequences; only one count was recorded for around 20% of them. Under 55% of the sample is taken by the ten largest.

Study-wide findings and limitations: Most expanded thyroid clonotypes (frequency above 0.001) were also found in blood, which suggests that blood repertoires may mirror thyroid immune responses. A 13 V-J signature model separated ophthalmopathy from stable hyperthyroidism, with roughly 88% sensitivity and about 81% specificity in cross-validation and 80%/75% in testing. In validation, progression to ophthalmopathy was predicted by the model with more than 65% sensitivity and just over 72% specificity, a median of approximately 6.5 months before onset. No statistical method was used to fix the sample size in advance, and group allocation was not hidden from the investigators.

This clonotype came up many times. The antigen it recognizes is unknown. Base qualities are not provided; no much larger clone lies one nucleotide away. CDR1 and CDR2, per the germline V gene, are SGHVS and FQNEAQ. V is shortened by 5 bases, J by 0 bases, and the region joining them spans 21 bases. The cysteine opens and the phenylalanine closes a CDR3 of 18 amino acids. The read is trimmed to its CDR3 DNA, 54 bases read in frame from base 1. Graves' hyperthyroidism was defined as stable when no progression to ophthalmopathy occurred over 18 months of follow-up. Hyperthyroidism patients were aged 18 to 65 years and newly diagnosed, with disease duration of less than 2 months. Any patient with an uncontrolled infection, another autoimmune disease, pregnancy or lactation was excluded. Clinical symptoms, serum thyroxine and TRAb, thyroid ultrasound, and orbital computed tomography formed the basis for the diagnoses. PBMCs were separated from under 11 ml of fresh peripheral blood using Ficoll-Paque density gradient centrifugation. Trizol reagent was used to extract total RNA, and RNA quality was then checked on an Agilent 2100 Bioanalyzer.

Sequences were obtained from blood. This TCR was recovered from a woman aged 45 to 65 with Graves' hyperthyroidism. The sequence links TRBV7-8 to TRBJ2-3; the D gene is perhaps TRBD2, from 5 matching bases. The CDR3 in this case is CASSLFRSGRPSTDTQYF. The DNA is TGTGCCAGCAGCCTCTTCAGGTCGGGAAGGCCTAGCACAGATACGCAGTATTTT.